This is a list of T cell receptor beta chains from one sample in a study of cytomegalovirus exposure and HLA in healthy donors. Here immunoSEQ multiplex PCR was the method, and the copy in TCRdb shows in-frame clones only, minus some. The sample includes fewer than 150,000 clones, roughly 70% of them seen just once. Material for sequencing was PBMCs. These receptor sequences come from a man between 25 and 39 years old in good health and CMV-seronegative. Each CDR3 is given with its conserved first and last residue. D genes are given only for firm matches. Not all rows give a size; the values are once, few, many and, for expanded clones, a class.

-	TRBD1	TRBV10-3	TRBJ1-4	CAISDSTGDNEKLFF	TGTGCCATCAGTGACTCGACAGGGGATAATGAAAAACTGTTTTTT
-	TRBD1	TRBV28	TRBJ1-5	CASSRQGQGGQPQHF	TGTGCCAGCAGTCGTCAGGGACAGGGAGGACAGCCCCAGCATTTT
-	-	TRBV6-1	TRBJ2-5	CASSLLSGLETQYF	TGTGCCAGCAGCCTCCTGAGCGGTTTAGAGACCCAGTACTTC
-	TRBD2	TRBV6-5	TRBJ2-7	CASSWTVGGENYEQYF	TGTGCCAGCAGTTGGACGGTCGGGGGGGAAAACTACGAGCAGTACTTC
-	-	TRBV7-8	TRBJ1-5	CASSSGTPSGNQPQHF	TGTGCCAGCAGCTCCGGGACTCCGAGCGGCAATCAGCCCCAGCATTTT
few	TRBD1	TRBV5-1	TRBJ2-1	CASSLGDREINEQFF	TGCGCCAGCAGCTTAGGGGACAGGGAGATCAATGAGCAGTTCTTC
-	-	TRBV19	TRBJ1-1	CASTTSTDPGMNTEAFF	TGTGCCAGTACCACTTCGACAGACCCAGGCATGAACACTGAAGCTTTCTTT
-	TRBD1	TRBV19	TRBJ1-5	CASSIRSGTGLGQPQHF	TGTGCCAGTAGTATTCGATCCGGGACAGGGTTGGGTCAGCCCCAGCATTTT
-	-	TRBV7-9	TRBJ1-1	CASSLTGSNTEAFF	TGTGCCAGCAGCTTAACGGGGTCGAACACTGAAGCTTTCTTT
-	TRBD1	TRBV28	TRBJ2-1	CASRRQGTYNEQFF	TGTGCCAGCAGGCGACAGGGGACCTACAATGAGCAGTTCTTC
-	-	TRBV5-6	TRBJ1-5	CASSLGTINQPQHF	TGTGCCAGCAGCTTGGGGACAATAAATCAGCCCCAGCATTTT
few	TRBD1	TRBV7-9	TRBJ1-2	CASGPGQGAIGYTF	TGTGCCAGCGGACCGGGACAGGGGGCAATTGGCTACACCTTC
-	TRBD2	TRBV5-1	TRBJ2-2	CASSSSGENGELFF	TGCGCCAGCAGCTCTAGCGGGGAGAACGGGGAGCTGTTTTTT
-	-	TRBV15	TRBJ2-5	CATSRDSTQFETQYF	TGTGCCACCAGCAGAGATTCCACCCAGTTCGAGACCCAGTACTTC
few	-	TRBV5-1	TRBJ2-3	CASSLSTQGTDTQYF	TGCGCCAGCAGCTTGTCGACCCAGGGGACAGATACGCAGTATTTT
once	TRBD2	TRBV9	TRBJ2-5	CASSALPAGGHETQYF	TGTGCCAGCAGCGCATTGCCAGCGGGGGGGCATGAGACCCAGTACTTC
-	TRBD2	TRBV12-5	TRBJ2-1	CASAPRASGGFNEQFF	TGTGCTAGTGCCCCGAGGGCTAGCGGGGGGTTCAATGAGCAGTTCTTC
-	-	TRBV30	TRBJ1-3	CAWRPPPKSSGNTIYF	TGTGCCTGGAGACCTCCCCCCAAGAGCTCTGGAAACACCATATATTTT
few	TRBD1	TRBV5-4	TRBJ1-2	CASSSGQGAANYGYTF	TGTGCCAGCAGCTCGGGACAGGGGGCGGCGAACTATGGCTACACCTTC
-	TRBD1	TRBV7-2	TRBJ1-4	CASSDRVREKLFF	TGTGCCAGCAGCGACAGGGTCCGTGAAAAACTGTTTTTT
-	TRBD2	TRBV5-6	TRBJ2-3	CASSLLAGITDTQYF	TGTGCCAGCAGCTTACTAGCGGGTATTACAGATACGCAGTATTTT
few	-	TRBV27	TRBJ2-7	CATSRGSAAEQYF	TGTGCCACCTCGCGGGGCTCTGCTGCCGAGCAGTACTTC
once	-	TRBV5-1	TRBJ2-5	CASSSLDGKWETQYF	TGCGCCAGCAGCTCGCTGGACGGGAAATGGGAGACCCAGTACTTC
-	TRBD2	TRBV9	TRBJ2-3	CASSASGVSTDTQYF	TGTGCCAGCAGCGCCAGCGGGGTCAGCACAGATACGCAGTATTTT
-	-	TRBV2	TRBJ1-3	CASRPGQPSGNTIYF	TGTGCCAGCAGACCTGGACAACCCTCTGGAAACACCATATATTTT
-	-	TRBV4-2	TRBJ1-2	CASSQDKGQYGYTF	TGTGCCAGCAGCCAAGATAAGGGGCAGTATGGCTACACCTTC
-	-	TRBV5-1	TRBJ1-2	CASSLGTELNYGYTF	TGCGCCAGCAGCTTGGGGACAGAGCTCAACTATGGCTACACCTTC
-	TRBD2	TRBV7-2	TRBJ2-3	CASGGLAANTDTQYF	TGTGCCAGCGGAGGTCTAGCGGCGAACACAGATACGCAGTATTTT
-	-	TRBV27	TRBJ1-6	CASSPRPDSPLHF	TGTGCCAGCAGTCCCCGCCCAGATTCACCCCTCCACTTT
once	-	TRBV19	TRBJ1-2	CASSILFTATDGYTF	TGTGCCAGTAGTATTCTTTTCACGGCGACTGATGGCTACACCTTC
-	-	TRBV14	TRBJ2-7	CASSPGDGPDLYEQYF	TGTGCCAGCAGCCCAGGGGACGGTCCGGATCTCTACGAGCAGTACTTC
-	-	TRBV7-9	TRBJ2-5	CASSSGDFPRETQYF	TGTGCCAGCAGCTCGGGGGACTTCCCTCGGGAGACCCAGTACTTC
-	-	TRBV30	TRBJ1-3	CALRASNSGNTIYF	TGTGCCCTGAGAGCATCCAACTCTGGAAACACCATATATTTT
once	TRBD2	TRBV4-1	TRBJ2-3	CASSPGTTYITATDTQYF	TGCGCCAGCAGCCCGGGGACTACCTATATAACGGCCACAGATACGCAGTATTTT
-	-	TRBV5-6	TRBJ2-7	CASSIFREQTDYEQYF	TGTGCCAGCAGCATCTTCCGGGAACAAACCGACTACGAGCAGTACTTC
-	-	TRBV27	TRBJ1-1	CASSPRTDLNTEAFF	TGTGCCAGCAGTCCTAGGACAGATTTGAACACTGAAGCTTTCTTT
once	-	TRBV30	TRBJ1-4	CAWSDDSNEKLFF	TGTGCCTGGAGTGATGACAGTAATGAAAAACTGTTTTTT